This T cell receptor beta chain appears in the sequencing data of a study of T-cell memory formation after mild COVID-19. As for the study in general: Largely, TCR clusters stayed within a single donor. Study-level points and caveats: Clonal second-wave expansions that peaked on day 37 had unconfirmed SARS-CoV-2 specificity.

Of note for this clonotype: Its antigen is undetermined.

V gave up 6 bases and J gave up 4 bases, with 13 bases separating them. The CDR3 sequence is 14 residues long. The germline V gene encodes CDR1 ENHRY and CDR2 SYGVKD. TCRdb reprocessed the 5' RACE reads with MiXCR, giving one entry per CDR3 protein. The sample holds 350,000 to 500,000 distinct CDR3 sequences, 18% seen once. This sequence joins TRBV10-3 and TRBJ1-5; tentative D call: TRBD1 (5 bases). The receptor comes from a man between 18 and 29 years old who had mild COVID-19 (a few samples of this study predate the infection). Cell type and time point are not known. Sequences were obtained from PBMCs or a T cell subset sorted from them (not recorded which). CDR3 nucleotide sequence: TGTGCCATCAGCCCGGACACCCAGAATCAGCCCCAGCATTTT. Its translation is CAISPDTQNQPQHF.